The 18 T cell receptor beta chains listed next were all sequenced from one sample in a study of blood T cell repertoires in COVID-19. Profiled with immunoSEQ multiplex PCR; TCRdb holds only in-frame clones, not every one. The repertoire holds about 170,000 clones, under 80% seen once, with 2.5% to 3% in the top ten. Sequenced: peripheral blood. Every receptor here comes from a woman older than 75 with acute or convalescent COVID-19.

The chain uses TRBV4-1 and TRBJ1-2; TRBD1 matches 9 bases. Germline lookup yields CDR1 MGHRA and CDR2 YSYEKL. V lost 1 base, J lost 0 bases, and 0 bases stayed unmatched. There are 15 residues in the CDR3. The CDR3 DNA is TGCGCCAGCAGCCAAGGACAGGGGGCTAACTATGGCTACACCTTC. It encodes CASSQGQGANYGYTF.

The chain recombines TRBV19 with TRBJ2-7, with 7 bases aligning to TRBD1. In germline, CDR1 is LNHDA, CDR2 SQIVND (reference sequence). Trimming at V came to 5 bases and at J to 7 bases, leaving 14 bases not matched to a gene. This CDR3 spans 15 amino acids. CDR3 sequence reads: CASSFSSGQIWEQYF. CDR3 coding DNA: TGTGCCAGTAGTTTCTCCTCGGGACAGATCTGGGAGCAGTACTTC.

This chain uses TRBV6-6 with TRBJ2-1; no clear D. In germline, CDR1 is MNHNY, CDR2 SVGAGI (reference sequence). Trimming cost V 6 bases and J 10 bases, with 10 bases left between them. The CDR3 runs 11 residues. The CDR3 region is CASSRQEEQFF. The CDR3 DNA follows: TGTGCCAGCAGCCGACAAGAGGAGCAGTTCTTC.

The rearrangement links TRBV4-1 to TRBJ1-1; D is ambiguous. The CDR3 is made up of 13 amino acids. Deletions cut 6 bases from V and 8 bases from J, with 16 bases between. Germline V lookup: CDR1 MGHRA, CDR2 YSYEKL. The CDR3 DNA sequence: TGCGCCAGCAGTTTCCCCGGTGGGCTAGAAGCTTTCTTT. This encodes CASSFPGGLEAFF.

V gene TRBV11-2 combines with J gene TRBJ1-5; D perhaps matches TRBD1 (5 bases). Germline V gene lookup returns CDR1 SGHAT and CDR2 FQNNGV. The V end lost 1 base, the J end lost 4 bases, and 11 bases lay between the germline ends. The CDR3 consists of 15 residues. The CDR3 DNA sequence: TGTGCCAGCAGCTTAGGAACAGGCCAGAATCAGCCCCAGCATTTT. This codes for CASSLGTGQNQPQHF.

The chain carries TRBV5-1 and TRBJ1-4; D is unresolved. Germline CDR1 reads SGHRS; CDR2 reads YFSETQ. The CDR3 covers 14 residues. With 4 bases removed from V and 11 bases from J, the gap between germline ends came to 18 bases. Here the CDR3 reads CASSTGIVGEKLFF. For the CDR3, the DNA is TGCGCCAGCAGCACGGGGATTGTTGGTGAGAAACTGTTTTTT.

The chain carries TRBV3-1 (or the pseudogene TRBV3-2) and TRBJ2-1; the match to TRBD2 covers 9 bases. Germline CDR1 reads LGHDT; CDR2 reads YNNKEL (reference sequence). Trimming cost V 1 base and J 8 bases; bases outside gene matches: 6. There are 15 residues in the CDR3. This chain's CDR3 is CASSQVAGAVDEQFF. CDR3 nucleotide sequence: TGTGCCAGCAGCCAAGTAGCGGGAGCCGTCGATGAGCAGTTCTTC.

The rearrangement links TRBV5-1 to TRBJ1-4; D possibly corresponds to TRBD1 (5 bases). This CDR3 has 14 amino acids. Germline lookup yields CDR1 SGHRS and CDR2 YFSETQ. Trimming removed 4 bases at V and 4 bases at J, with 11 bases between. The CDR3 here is CASSLGEGNEKLFF. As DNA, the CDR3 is TGCGCCAGCAGCCTAGGGGAAGGTAATGAAAAACTGTTTTTT.

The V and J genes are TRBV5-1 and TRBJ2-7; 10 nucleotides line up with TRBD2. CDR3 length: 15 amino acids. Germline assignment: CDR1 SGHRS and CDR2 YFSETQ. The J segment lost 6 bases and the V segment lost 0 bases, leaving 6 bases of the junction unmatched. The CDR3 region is CASSLGSSGSGEQYF. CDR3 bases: TGCGCCAGCAGCTTGGGGTCTAGCGGGAGTGGCGAGCAGTACTTC.

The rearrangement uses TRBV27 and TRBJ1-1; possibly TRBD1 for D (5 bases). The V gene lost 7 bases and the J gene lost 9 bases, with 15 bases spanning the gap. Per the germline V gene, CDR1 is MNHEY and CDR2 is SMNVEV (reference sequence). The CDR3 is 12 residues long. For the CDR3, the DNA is TGTGCCAGCACCCCGGACGGGGGACAAGCTTTCTTT. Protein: CASTPDGGQAFF.

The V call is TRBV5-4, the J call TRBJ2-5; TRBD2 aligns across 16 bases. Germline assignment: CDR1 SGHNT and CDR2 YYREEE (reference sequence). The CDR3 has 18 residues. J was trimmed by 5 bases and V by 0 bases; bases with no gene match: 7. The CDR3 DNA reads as TGTGCCAGCAGCTTGGACCCGGGACTAGCGGGAGGGAGCGAGACCCAGTACTTC. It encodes CASSLDPGLAGGSETQYF.

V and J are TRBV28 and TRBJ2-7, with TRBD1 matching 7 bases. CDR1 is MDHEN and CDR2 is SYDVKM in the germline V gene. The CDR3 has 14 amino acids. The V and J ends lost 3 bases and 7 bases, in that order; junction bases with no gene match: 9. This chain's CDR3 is CASSLAHEQGEQYF. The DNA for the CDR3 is TGTGCCAGCAGTTTGGCCCACGAACAGGGGGAGCAGTACTTC.

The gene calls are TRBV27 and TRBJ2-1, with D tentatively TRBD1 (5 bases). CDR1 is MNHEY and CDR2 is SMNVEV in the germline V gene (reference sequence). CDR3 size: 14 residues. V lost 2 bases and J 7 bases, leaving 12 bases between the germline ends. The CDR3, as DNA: TGTGCCAGCAGTTTAAGGTCAAACAGGAATGAGCAGTTCTTC. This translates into CASSLRSNRNEQFF.

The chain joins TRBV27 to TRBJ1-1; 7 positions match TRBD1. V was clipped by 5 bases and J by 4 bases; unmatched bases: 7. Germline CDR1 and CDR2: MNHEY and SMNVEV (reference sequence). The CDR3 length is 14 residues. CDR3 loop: CASSVDRVSTEAFF. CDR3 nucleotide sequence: TGTGCCAGCAGTGTCGACAGGGTAAGCACTGAAGCTTTCTTT.

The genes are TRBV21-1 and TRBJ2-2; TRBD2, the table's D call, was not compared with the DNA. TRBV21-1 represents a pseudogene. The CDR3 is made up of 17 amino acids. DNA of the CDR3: TGTGCCAGCAGCACCTGGAGTGATCGGTTGAACACCGGGGAGCTGTTTTTT. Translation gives CASSTWSDRLNTGELFF.

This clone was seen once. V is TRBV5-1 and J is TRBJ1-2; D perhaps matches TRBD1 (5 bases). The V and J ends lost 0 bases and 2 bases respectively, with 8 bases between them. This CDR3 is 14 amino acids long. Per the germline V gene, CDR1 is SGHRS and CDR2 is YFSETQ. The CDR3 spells CASSLGSGNYGYTF. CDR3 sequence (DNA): TGCGCCAGCAGCTTGGGGTCAGGGAACTATGGCTACACCTTC.

CDR3 nucleotides: TGCGCCAGCAGCCCTCCGGGACAGTATTCACCCCTCCACTTT. This sequence encodes CASSPPGQYSPLHF. This rearrangement joins TRBV5-1 to TRBJ1-6, with 7 bases fitting TRBD1. J lost 8 bases, V lost 4 bases, and 6 bases had no gene match. This CDR3 is 14 amino acids long. Germline-derived CDR1 and CDR2 are SGHRS and YFSETQ. The complete variable domain, with remaining parts taken from reference TRBV5-1 and TRBJ1-6, reads KAGVTQTPRYLIKTRGQQVTLSCSPISGHRSVSWYQQTPGQGLQFLFEYFSETQRNKGNFPGRFSGRQFSNSRSEMNVSTLELGDSALYLCASSPPGQYSPLHFGNGTRLTVT.

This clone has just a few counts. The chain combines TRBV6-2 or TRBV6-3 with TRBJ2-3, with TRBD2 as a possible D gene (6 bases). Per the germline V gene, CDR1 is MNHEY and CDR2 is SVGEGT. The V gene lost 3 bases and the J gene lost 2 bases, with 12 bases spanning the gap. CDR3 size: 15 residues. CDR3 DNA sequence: TGTGCCAGCAGTTATAGCGGAGACCACACAGATACGCAGTATTTT. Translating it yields CASSYSGDHTDTQYF.